One and the same sample provided the 16 T cell receptor beta chains below, sequenced in a study of T cell responses to AZD1222 COVID-19 vaccine. Only in-frame clones appear in the TCRdb table, and some are missing; sequencing was by immunoSEQ multiplex PCR. The data show 110,000 or so clones, approximately 90% seen once. The sequencing used peripheral blood, collected on day 0 of AZD1222 vaccination. The receptors shown here come from an adult in good health.

The V call is TRBV20-1, the J call TRBJ1-2; D possibly corresponds to TRBD1 (5 bases). Trimming took off 3 bases at V and 7 bases at J, with 9 bases between the two ends. Germline V gene data show CDR1 as DFQATT and CDR2 as SNEGSKA (reference sequence). The CDR3 has 11 residues. The DNA of the CDR3 is TGCAGTGCTAGCCGGGGGGGTGGCTACACCTTC. Translation: CSASRGGGYTF.

The CDR3 region is CAISESQVDTQYF. CDR3 nucleotide sequence: TGTGCCATCAGTGAGTCGCAGGTTGATACGCAGTATTTT. The V call is TRBV10-3, the J call TRBJ2-3; no definite D call. Per germline, CDR1 ENHRY and CDR2 SYGVKD. This CDR3 has 13 residues. Trimming took 0 bases from V and 6 from J, leaving 7 bases between them.

J is TRBJ2-1 and V is TRBV28; the match to TRBD1 covers 11 bases. The CDR3 runs to 17 residues. V dropped 4 bases and J dropped 6; count of bases not matched to a gene: 11. The germline CDR1 and CDR2 sequences are MDHEN and SYDVKM. The CDR3 sequence: CASSSPPRDRGGNEQFF. DNA of the CDR3: TGTGCCAGCAGTTCCCCCCCCCGGGACAGGGGGGGCAATGAGCAGTTCTTC.

CDR3 in DNA: TGTGCCAGCAGTTTAGGGTCCGGCCGTGAAAAGACCCAGTACTTC. This encodes CASSLGSGREKTQYF. The chain combines TRBV28 with TRBJ2-5, with unresolved D. V lost 2 bases and J 6 bases, leaving 16 bases between the germline ends. Germline V gene lookup returns CDR1 MDHEN and CDR2 SYDVKM. CDR3 length: 15 residues.

The chain has TRBV2 and TRBJ2-4, with D hard to call. The germline V gene encodes CDR1 SNHLY and CDR2 FYNNEI. V was cut by 6 bases and J by 0 bases, with 9 bases left in between. The CDR3 is 14 residues long. CDR3 sequence: CASRPELAKNIQYF. CDR3 nucleotides: TGTGCCAGCAGACCGGAGCTAGCCAAAAACATTCAGTACTTC.

This sequence joins TRBV11-2 and TRBJ2-5; D is unclear. The ends were cut back, 2 bases at V and 5 bases at J, with 3 bases in the middle. CDR1 is SGHAT and CDR2 is FQNNGV in the germline V gene. The CDR3 is 11 amino acids. CDR3 bases: TGTGCCAGCAGCTTATTGGAGACCCAGTACTTC. The encoded protein is CASSLLETQYF.

Concerning this clone itself: At the DNA level, this CDR3 is encoded by other sequences in the same sample as well. The rearrangement joins TRBV27 to TRBJ2-7; possibly TRBD2 for D (5 bases). The germline V and J ends were trimmed by 5 bases and 2 bases, with 13 bases remaining between them. Germline values: CDR1 MNHEY, CDR2 SMNVEV (reference sequence). The CDR3 spans 14 residues. The CDR3 sequence is CASSRTGLTYEQYF. The CDR3 DNA reads TGTGCCAGCAGTAGAACGGGATTAACCTACGAGCAGTACTTC.

V and J are TRBV4-1 and TRBJ1-5; D is undetermined. V shed 0 bases and J shed 4 bases, with 13 bases lying between them. The length of the CDR3 is 16 residues. Germline assignment: CDR1 MGHRA and CDR2 YSYEKL. The CDR3 DNA reads TGCGCCAGCAGCCAAGATTTCGGCCCCCCAAATCAGCCCCAGCATTTT. Translation: CASSQDFGPPNQPQHF.

This chain links TRBV4-1 with TRBJ2-1; 12 bases map to TRBD2. The CDR3 is 21 amino acids. Germline trimming cut 0 bases from V and 4 bases from J; bases unmatched to any gene: 16. Germline-derived CDR1 and CDR2 are MGHRA and YSYEKL. The CDR3 loop is CASSQDPPGVRTSGIYNEQFF. The CDR3 bases are TGCGCCAGCAGCCAAGACCCCCCAGGGGTAAGGACTAGCGGGATTTACAATGAGCAGTTCTTC.

J is TRBJ1-5 and V is TRBV2; D is perhaps TRBD1 (5 bases). Germline assignment: CDR1 SNHLY and CDR2 FYNNEI. The CDR3 extends over 13 amino acids. Trimming removed 4 bases from V and 6 bases from J, with 10 bases in between. The DNA of the CDR3 is TGTGCCAGCAGTGGGGGCCCAGGTCAGCCCCAGCATTTT. Its protein is CASSGGPGQPQHF.

The chain employs TRBV6-2 or TRBV6-3 and TRBJ2-2, with D maybe TRBD2 (6 bases). This CDR3 is 15 amino acids long. CDR1 and CDR2 (germline): MNHEY, SVGEGT. V lost 5 bases and J lost 4, with 14 bases in between. CDR3 sequence (DNA): TGTGCCAGCAGTATGCGGGGCGCCCGCACCGGGGAGCTGTTTTTT. Amino acids: CASSMRGARTGELFF.

The chain employs TRBV2 and TRBJ2-3, with a weak D call TRBD2 (6 bases). V lost 5 bases and J lost 3, with 15 bases in between. CDR1 and CDR2 (germline): SNHLY, FYNNEI. The CDR3 extends over 15 amino acids. The CDR3 spells CASSPSVVGTDTQYF. For the CDR3, the DNA is TGTGCCAGCAGTCCTAGCGTGGTGGGGACAGATACGCAGTATTTT.

The chain couples TRBV7-2 to TRBJ1-5, with a weak D call TRBD1 (5 bases). Germline CDR1 is SGHTA and CDR2 is FQGNSA. V was shortened by 5 bases and J by 2 bases, with 16 bases between the two germline ends. The CDR3 consists of 16 residues. DNA for the CDR3: TGTGCCAGCAGCCCAGGAGGCGCAGGGCGCAATCAGCCCCAGCATTTT. Translating gives CASSPGGAGRNQPQHF. The full variable domain, in which reference TRBV7-2 and TRBJ1-5 provide the parts outside the CDR3, is GAGVSQSPSNKVTEKGKDVELRCDPISGHTALYWYRQSLGQGLEFLIYFQGNSAPDKSGLPSDRFSAERTGGSVSTLTIQRTQQEDSAVYLCASSPGGAGRNQPQHFGDGTRLSIL.

The chain has TRBV19 and TRBJ1-2; the D gene is possibly TRBD1 (5 bases). The V gene's germline CDR1 is LNHDA and CDR2 SQIVND (reference sequence). V lost 9 bases and J lost 0, with 17 bases in between. CDR3 length: 15 residues. The CDR3 DNA reads as TGTGCCAGCACTGACGGGGCGCTCTCTAACTATGGCTACACCTTC. Protein product: CASTDGALSNYGYTF.

CDR3 sequence (DNA): TGCAGTGCTAGTTTAATCGTTGGGGGGGCTGGTGAGCAGTTCTTC. Translating gives CSASLIVGGAGEQFF. The J gene is TRBJ2-1, the V gene TRBV20-1; D possibly corresponds to TRBD2 (7 bases). Germline values: CDR1 DFQATT, CDR2 SNEGSKA (reference sequence). This CDR3 has 15 residues. V was cut by 3 bases and J by 9 bases, with 21 bases left in between.

This clone was counted only a few times. The J gene is TRBJ2-4, the V gene TRBV6-1; either TRBD1 or TRBD2 may fit D (5 bases each). Germline V gives CDR1 MNHNS, CDR2 SASEGT. The CDR3 extends over 15 amino acids. The V end lost 0 bases, the J end lost 1 base, and 7 bases lay between the germline ends. This CDR3 is CASSEAGTAKNIQYF. The CDR3 DNA reads TGTGCCAGCAGTGAAGCAGGGACGGCCAAAAACATTCAGTACTTC.